Listed here are 26 T cell receptor beta chains from one sample, sequenced in a study of blood T cell repertoires in COVID-19. Assay used: immunoSEQ multiplex PCR; TCRdb lists only in-frame clones, some missing. This table holds about 240,000 clones, about 82% found once. Sequencing was done on a sample of peripheral blood. The receptors stem from a man older than 75 with acute or convalescent COVID-19.

The rearrangement links TRBV28 to TRBJ1-2, with D tentatively TRBD1 (5 bases). V lost 5 bases to trimming and J lost 5 bases, with 18 bases between them. CDR3 size: 15 residues. CDR1 is MDHEN, CDR2 SYDVKM, per germline. The CDR3 loop reads CASSPRQSQSYGYTF. The CDR3 region has the DNA TGTGCCAGCAGTCCGCGACAGTCCCAGTCGTATGGCTACACCTTC.

The chain recombines TRBV5-4 with TRBJ2-2, with D unresolved. Germline assignment: CDR1 SGHNT and CDR2 YYREEE (reference sequence). V dropped 0 bases and J dropped 9 bases, with 9 bases sitting between them. This CDR3 spans 13 amino acids. The CDR3 coding sequence is TGTGCCAGCAGCTTGGAATCTGCGAGGGAGCTGTTTTTT. This codes for CASSLESARELFF. Drawing the rest from reference TRBV5-4 and TRBJ2-2, the complete variable domain is ETGVTQSPTHLIKTRGQQVTLRCSSQSGHNTVSWYQQALGQGPQFIFQYYREEENGRGNFPPRFSGLQFPNYSSELNVNALELDDSALYLCASSLESARELFFGEGSRLTVL.

This clone was observed a single time. The chain couples TRBV7-9 to TRBJ2-3; possible D gene TRBD1, 5 bases. The CDR3 runs 12 residues. Germline V gene lookup returns CDR1 SEHNR and CDR2 FQNEAQ (reference sequence). The V end lost 10 bases, the J end lost 4 bases, and 12 bases lay between the germline ends. The CDR3 region has the DNA TGTGCCAAGGCAGGGCTGGCAGATACGCAGTATTTT. Its protein product is CAKAGLADTQYF.

The gene calls are TRBV7-2 and TRBJ1-6; TRBD1 matches at 7 bases. From germline, CDR1 is SGHTA and CDR2 FQGNSA. Germline trimming cut 4 bases from V and 9 bases from J; bases unmatched to any gene: 9. The CDR3 covers 15 residues. The DNA for the CDR3 is TGTGCCAGCAGCTGGCGACAGGGAGAGAGTTCACCCCTCCACTTT. Protein product: CASSWRQGESSPLHF. Full variable domain (outside the CDR3, taken from reference TRBV7-2 and TRBJ1-6): GAGVSQSPSNKVTEKGKDVELRCDPISGHTALYWYRQSLGQGLEFLIYFQGNSAPDKSGLPSDRFSAERTGGSVSTLTIQRTQQEDSAVYLCASSWRQGESSPLHFGNGTRLTVT.

The chain links TRBV28 to TRBJ2-3; the match to TRBD2 covers 16 bases. The V gene's germline CDR1 is MDHEN and CDR2 SYDVKM. The CDR3 loop spans 19 amino acids. Trimming removed 2 bases from V and 2 bases from J; junction bases left unmatched: 7. The CDR3 nucleotides read TGTGCCAGCAGTTTAGCAAGGGGGACTAGCGGGAGGGTCACAGATACGCAGTATTTT. It codes for CASSLARGTSGRVTDTQYF.

The chain joins TRBV28 to TRBJ2-2; D is possibly TRBD2 (7 bases). CDR1 is MDHEN and CDR2 is SYDVKM in the germline V gene. Deletions cut 3 bases from V and 6 bases from J, with 11 bases between. The CDR3 extends over 14 amino acids. CDR3 sequence: CASSFEGGPGELFF. The CDR3, as DNA: TGTGCCAGCAGTTTCGAGGGGGGGCCCGGGGAGCTGTTTTTT.

The CDR3 DNA sequence: TGTGCCAGCAGTTACCAGGGGCGCCGTTCACCCCTCCACTTT. This gives the protein CASSYQGRRSPLHF. The rearrangement links TRBV6-6 to TRBJ1-6; a weak D match, TRBD1 (6 bases). V was pared by 2 bases and J by 9 bases, with 11 bases between. Germline CDR1 reads MNHNY; CDR2 reads SVGAGI (reference sequence). The CDR3 length is 14 residues.

The chain links TRBV7-2 to TRBJ2-1; 9 bases are shared with TRBD2. The germline CDR1 and CDR2 sequences are SGHTA and FQGNSA. V was clipped by 5 bases and J by 2 bases; unmatched bases: 10. The CDR3 runs to 17 residues. The CDR3 region has the DNA TGTGCCAGCAGCCTTAAAGGCGAGCGGGGGGCCTACAATGAGCAGTTCTTC. Translating gives CASSLKGERGAYNEQFF.

V and J are TRBV28 and TRBJ2-1; no firm D call. With 8 bases removed from V and 4 bases from J, the gap between germline ends came to 18 bases. The CDR3 contains 15 residues. CDR1 and CDR2 from the germline V gene are MDHEN and SYDVKM. CDR3 sequence reads: CASGPTVKPYNEQFF. The DNA of the CDR3 is TGTGCCAGCGGTCCCACAGTTAAGCCTTACAATGAGCAGTTCTTC.

The J gene is TRBJ2-7, the V gene TRBV7-2; 9 bases match TRBD1. Germline V CDR1 and CDR2: SGHTA, FQGNSA. The CDR3 sequence is 15 residues long. J was trimmed by 3 bases and V by 5 bases; bases with no gene match: 8. The CDR3 DNA is TGTGCCAGCAGCGTACAGGGGGCACTTGACTACGAGCAGTACTTC. This encodes CASSVQGALDYEQYF.

The gene calls are TRBV19 and TRBJ1-4; D perhaps matches TRBD1 (6 bases). This CDR3 has 15 amino acids. Trimming took 10 bases from V and 3 from J, leaving 18 bases between them. The germline CDR1 and CDR2 sequences are LNHDA and SQIVND (reference sequence). CDR3 residues: CATYPGGQPNEKLFF. The CDR3 nucleotides are TGTGCCACCTACCCAGGAGGACAGCCTAATGAAAAACTGTTTTTT.

A word on this clone: Distinct nucleotide sequences in the sample also encode this CDR3. V and J are TRBV28 and TRBJ2-2; TRBD2 matches at 7 bases. After removal of 3 bases from V and 2 bases from J, the junction contained 6 bases not matched to a gene. Germline values: CDR1 MDHEN, CDR2 SYDVKM. This CDR3 has 16 residues. CDR3 sequence reads: CASSLGGGGNTGELFF. The CDR3 region has the DNA TGTGCCAGCAGTTTGGGTGGCGGGGGAAACACCGGGGAGCTGTTTTTT.

In this sample, this clone turned up a few times. The gene calls are TRBV18 and TRBJ1-5; 8 positions agree with TRBD1. Looked up from germline, CDR1 is KGHSH and CDR2 is LQKENI. V lost 6 bases, J lost 1 base, and 5 bases stayed unmatched. The CDR3 is made up of 15 amino acids. CDR3 DNA: TGTGCCAGCTCGGCAGGGGGCGGGAGCAATCAGCCCCAGCATTTT. Translating it yields CASSAGGGSNQPQHF.

This chain uses TRBV13 with TRBJ2-7, with 8 bases lining up with TRBD2. The V gene end was trimmed by 7 bases and the J gene end by 0 bases; junction bases not matched to a gene: 11. This CDR3 is 16 amino acids long. Germline loops: CDR1 PRHDT, CDR2 FYEKMQ (reference sequence). The CDR3: CASTSLRGGSSYEQYF. CDR3 coding DNA: TGTGCCAGCACCTCTCTCCGGGGGGGGAGCTCCTACGAGCAGTACTTC.

This clone was counted only a few times. This sequence joins TRBV5-6 and TRBJ1-3; a possible D gene is TRBD1 (5 bases). Germline V gives CDR1 SGHDT, CDR2 YYEEEE. The CDR3 contains 17 residues. Trimming took 5 bases from V and 0 from J, leaving 18 bases between them. The CDR3 is CASSPVGAVPSGNTIYF. The CDR3 coding sequence is TGTGCCAGCAGTCCTGTAGGGGCAGTCCCCTCTGGAAACACCATATATTTT.

The CDR3 DNA reads as TGTGCCAGCAGCCTCCCATGGGGGGGGGACTATGGCTACACCTTC. It is translated as CASSLPWGGDYGYTF. V is TRBV28 and J is TRBJ1-2, with D possibly matching TRBD1 (5 bases). V gave up 6 bases and J gave up 3 bases, with 17 bases separating them. This CDR3 has 15 residues. CDR1 and CDR2 (germline): MDHEN, SYDVKM.

This clone was seen just once. The rearrangement uses TRBV19 and TRBJ1-1; TRBD1 aligns across 9 bases. CDR3 length: 17 residues. Germline V gene sequence: CDR1 LNHDA, CDR2 SQIVND (reference sequence). V was pared by 3 bases and J by 0 bases, with 8 bases of the junction left unmatched. The CDR3 sequence is CASSINAGTGLNTEAFF. CDR3 nucleotides: TGTGCCAGTAGTATTAATGCCGGGACAGGGCTGAACACTGAAGCTTTCTTT.

The V call is TRBV9, the J call TRBJ2-1; 7 positions match TRBD2. The CDR3 totals 16 residues. Germline CDR1 SGDLS, CDR2 YYNGEE. V lost 4 bases and J lost 0; bases outside the gene matches: 7. The CDR3 spells CASSLLAGSSYNEQFF. CDR3 nucleotide sequence: TGTGCCAGCAGCTTATTAGCGGGTAGCTCCTACAATGAGCAGTTCTTC. Full variable domain (remainder filled in from reference TRBV9 and TRBJ2-1): DSGVTQTPKHLITATGQRVTLRCSPRSGDLSVYWYQQSLDQGLQFLIQYYNGEERAKGNILERFSAQQFPDLHSELNLSSLELGDSALYFCASSLLAGSSYNEQFFGPGTRLTVL.

V and J are TRBV15 and TRBJ1-4; D is undetermined. Germline loops: CDR1 LNHNV, CDR2 YYDKDF (reference sequence). With 6 bases removed from V and 1 base from J, the gap between germline ends came to 12 bases. CDR3 length equals 15 residues. Written as DNA, the CDR3 is TGTGCCACCAGTCCATCACGGGGAACTAATGAAAAACTGTTTTTT. Translating gives CATSPSRGTNEKLFF. Looking up the rest from reference TRBV15 and TRBJ1-4 gives the full variable domain: DAMVIQNPRYQVTQFGKPVTLSCSQTLNHNVMYWYQQKSSQAPKLLFHYYDKDFNNEADTPDNFQSRRPNTSFCFLDIRSPGLGDTAMYLCATSPSRGTNEKLFFGSGTQLSVL.

This chain uses TRBV5-1 with TRBJ2-1, with TRBD2 matching 7 bases. Germline CDR1 SGHRS, CDR2 YFSETQ. J lost 4 bases, V lost 4 bases, and 8 bases had no gene match. CDR3 length equals 15 residues. This CDR3 reads CASSPSSGQYNEQFF. In nucleotides, the CDR3 is TGCGCCAGCAGCCCTTCTAGCGGTCAATACAATGAGCAGTTCTTC.

This chain links TRBV7-9 with TRBJ2-5; 9 nucleotides align to TRBD2. Germline V lookup: CDR1 SEHNR, CDR2 FQNEAQ (reference sequence). This CDR3 has 15 residues. After removal of 5 bases from V and 5 bases from J, the junction contained 9 bases not matched to a gene. The CDR3 DNA sequence: TGTGCCAGCAGCCCGCCAGCGGGGGGTCGGGAGACCCAGTACTTC. Residues: CASSPPAGGRETQYF.

This chain links TRBV25-1 with TRBJ2-4; maybe TRBD2 (5 bases). Germline V gene sequence: CDR1 MGHDK, CDR2 SYGVNS. CDR3 length: 14 residues. V was shortened by 2 bases and J by 2 bases, with 7 bases between the two germline ends. CDR3 in amino acids: CASSEEGPKNIQYF. In nucleotides, the CDR3 is TGTGCCAGCAGTGAAGAGGGCCCCAAAAACATTCAGTACTTC. The full variable domain, rest sourced from reference TRBV25-1 and TRBJ2-4, is EADIYQTPRYLVIGTGKKITLECSQTMGHDKMYWYQQDPGMELHLIHYSYGVNSTEKGDLSSESTVSRIRTEHFPLTLESARPSHTSQYLCASSEEGPKNIQYFGAGTRLSVL.

This clone was recorded once. This rearrangement joins TRBV7-9 to TRBJ2-7; 7 bases map to TRBD1. Per germline, CDR1 SEHNR and CDR2 FQNEAQ (reference sequence). V shed 5 bases and J 4 bases; nucleotides not matched to a gene: 11. The CDR3 runs to 15 residues. CDR3: CASSNRQGGFYEQYF. Here the CDR3 DNA reads TGTGCCAGCAGCAACAGACAGGGCGGGTTTTACGAGCAGTACTTC.

The chain combines TRBV19 with TRBJ1-1; no clear D. The CDR3 spans 14 residues. Germline CDR1 LNHDA, CDR2 SQIVND (reference sequence). Trimming stripped 4 bases from V and 0 bases from J, with 9 bases between. CDR3 nucleotide sequence: TGTGCCAGTAGTACGGGAACGTTGAACACTGAAGCTTTCTTT. It specifies CASSTGTLNTEAFF. Complete variable domain (other parts from reference TRBV19 and TRBJ1-1): DGGITQSPKYLFRKEGQNVTLSCEQNLNHDAMYWYRQDPGQGLRLIYYSQIVNDFQKGDIAEGYSVSREKKESFPLTVTSAQKNPTAFYLCASSTGTLNTEAFFGQGTRLTVV.

The chain employs TRBV7-9 and TRBJ2-3; no clear D gene. The CDR3 has 13 amino acids. V dropped 5 bases and J dropped 4 bases, with 10 bases sitting between them. CDR1 SEHNR and CDR2 FQNEAQ come from the germline V gene (reference sequence). The CDR3 DNA reads as TGTGCCAGCAGCACCGGTCGGGCAGATACGCAGTATTTT. Translated, it gives CASSTGRADTQYF.

The V and J genes are TRBV3-1 (or the pseudogene TRBV3-2) and TRBJ2-1; 9 bases map to TRBD1. Trimming at V came to 4 bases and at J to 5 bases, leaving 9 bases not matched to a gene. The CDR3 totals 16 residues. In germline, CDR1 is LGHDT, CDR2 YNNKEL (reference sequence). CDR3 loop: CASSRIAGTGNNEQFF. CDR3 coding DNA: TGTGCCAGCAGCCGAATAGCCGGGACAGGGAACAATGAGCAGTTCTTC.